Given below is one TCR beta chain in context. Its matching antigen is unknown. V shed 1 base, J shed 3 bases, and the junction held 5 bases outside the gene matches. Germline-derived CDR1 and CDR2 are SEHNR and FQNEAQ (reference sequence). This CDR3 is 16 amino acids long. This sample is drawn from a study of regulatory T cells in long-lasting Graves disease. Notes on the study in general: TRBV28 was favored in persistent disease, as were TRBJ1-2 and TRBJ2-5.

Sequencing libraries for TCR beta were prepared with iRepertoire HTBI primers and Arm-PCR of CDR3 regions. MiXCR was run by TCRdb on the multiplex PCR reads, yielding one entry per CDR3 protein. The sample lists a few hundred thousand distinct CDR3 sequences, roughly 18% occurring once. Time point specified: newly diagnosed GD, antithyroid drugs for less than 3 months. Scientists built the TCR library using RNA that was extracted from PBMCs. These data also featured in a second study, about T cells in Graves' hyperthyroidism and ophthalmopathy.

V is TRBV7-9 and J is TRBJ2-3, with 9 bases lining up with TRBD2. This receptor was taken from a woman younger than 45 with Graves disease. The material was peripheral blood mononuclear cells (PBMCs), obtained at new diagnosis, from a patient treated with antithyroid drugs. The CDR3 bases are TGTGCCAGCAGCTTAGGTCGAAGCGGGAGGACAGATACGCAGTATTTT. Protein sequence: CASSLGRSGRTDTQYF.